The 23 T cell receptor beta chains below all came from one sample that was sequenced in a study of OX40 agonist ivuxolimab in advanced cancers. This table comes from immunoSEQ multiplex PCR, and its TCRdb copy is limited to in-frame clones, with some not included. The data contain tens of thousands of clones, 90% of them singletons. The input for sequencing was CD4+ or CD8+ T cells sorted from blood, taken in a trial of the OX40 agonist ivuxolimab. The receptors were gathered from an adult with an advanced solid tumor such as melanoma, head and neck, liver or kidney cancer.

The chain has TRBV9 and TRBJ2-1; TRBD2 agrees at 12 bases. Germline assignment: CDR1 SGDLS and CDR2 YYNGEE. The CDR3 length is 15 residues. V gave up 1 base and J gave up 8 bases; unmatched junction bases: 4. In DNA form, the CDR3 reads TGTGCCAGCAGCGTATCTAGCGGGGGGGCTTATGAGCAGTTCTTC. Its protein is CASSVSSGGAYEQFF.

J is TRBJ1-5 and V is TRBV19; tentatively, D is TRBD1 (6 bases). Germline V CDR1 and CDR2: LNHDA, SQIVND (reference sequence). CDR3 length equals 14 residues. Between the trimmed V and J ends, which lost 7 bases and 7 bases, there was a span of 17 bases. The CDR3, as DNA: TGTGCCAGTACCCCCAGGAGGGGGGAGCAGCCCCAGCATTTT. Residues: CASTPRRGEQPQHF.

The V and J genes are TRBV5-1 and TRBJ2-1; 7 nucleotides line up with TRBD2. The CDR3 totals 15 residues. From germline, CDR1 is SGHRS and CDR2 YFSETQ. V shed 3 bases, J shed 4 bases, and the junction held 7 bases outside the gene matches. CDR3 DNA sequence: TGCGCCAGCAGCTGGTCCGGGACTACTTACAATGAGCAGTTCTTC. Its translation is CASSWSGTTYNEQFF.

V usage is TRBV5-1 and J usage is TRBJ2-5, with no clear D. Deletions cut 0 bases from V and 3 bases from J, with 6 bases between. CDR1 and CDR2 from the germline V gene are SGHRS and YFSETQ. The length of the CDR3 is 13 residues. CDR3 DNA: TGCGCCAGCAGCTTGGATGGGAAAGAGACCCAGTACTTC. Protein sequence: CASSLDGKETQYF. Using reference TRBV5-1 and TRBJ2-5 for the parts outside the CDR3, the full variable domain is KAGVTQTPRYLIKTRGQQVTLSCSPISGHRSVSWYQQTPGQGLQFLFEYFSETQRNKGNFPGRFSGRQFSNSRSEMNVSTLELGDSALYLCASSLDGKETQYFGPGTRLLVL.

This rearrangement joins TRBV2 to TRBJ2-1, with a tentative D call TRBD2 (7 bases). The CDR3 is made up of 14 amino acids. Germline-derived CDR1 and CDR2 are SNHLY and FYNNEI. Between the trimmed V and J ends, which lost 6 bases and 1 base, there was a span of 10 bases. DNA of the CDR3: TGTGCCAGCAGGGGGGGGCGGTCCTACAATGAGCAGTTCTTC. The encoded protein is CASRGGRSYNEQFF. Drawing the rest from reference TRBV2 and TRBJ2-1, the complete variable domain is EPEVTQTPSHQVTQMGQEVILRCVPISNHLYFYWYRQILGQKVEFLVSFYNNEISEKSEIFDDQFSVERPDGSNFTLKIRSTKLEDSAMYFCASRGGRSYNEQFFGPGTRLTVL.

As regards this clone: This sample includes further DNA sequences coding for the same CDR3. This chain connects TRBV19 to TRBJ2-6; weak D call: TRBD1 (5 bases). The CDR3 is made up of 16 amino acids. Germline V gene lookup returns CDR1 LNHDA and CDR2 SQIVND (reference sequence). V was trimmed by 1 base and J by 3 bases, leaving 10 bases between them. The CDR3 bases are TGTGCCAGTAGTATAGTCCAGGGTAGTGGGGCCAACGTCCTGACTTTC. Its translation: CASSIVQGSGANVLTF. Using reference TRBV19 and TRBJ2-6 for the parts outside the CDR3, the full variable domain is DGGITQSPKYLFRKEGQNVTLSCEQNLNHDAMYWYRQDPGQGLRLIYYSQIVNDFQKGDIAEGYSVSREKKESFPLTVTSAQKNPTAFYLCASSIVQGSGANVLTFGAGSRLTVL.

The rearrangement uses TRBV18 and TRBJ1-1, with TRBD1 matching over 7 bases. CDR3 length: 14 residues. Germline lookup yields CDR1 KGHSH and CDR2 LQKENI. V was clipped by 6 bases and J by 6 bases; unmatched bases: 10. CDR3 sequence: CASSTGVATAEAFF. In nucleotides, the CDR3 is TGTGCCAGCTCTACAGGGGTCGCAACGGCTGAAGCTTTCTTT.

J is TRBJ1-1 and V is TRBV7-9; D unclear. The CDR3 has 12 amino acids. Per the germline V gene, CDR1 is SEHNR and CDR2 is FQNEAQ (reference sequence). Trimming pared 6 bases from V and 3 bases from J, leaving 8 bases between. This CDR3 is CASSLVDTEAFF. The CDR3 region has the DNA TGTGCCAGCAGTCTCGTAGACACTGAAGCTTTCTTT.

This clone came up once. V gene TRBV27 combines with J gene TRBJ2-2; no definite D call. V was trimmed by 6 bases and J by 6 bases, leaving 8 bases between them. Germline V lookup: CDR1 MNHEY, CDR2 SMNVEV (reference sequence). The CDR3 totals 12 residues. CDR3 nucleotide sequence: TGTGCCAGCAGACTCTGGGCCGGGGAGCTGTTTTTT. It yields the protein CASRLWAGELFF.

CDR3 protein: CASSEQGNQPQHF. Written as DNA, the CDR3 is TGCGCCAGCAGCGAACAGGGGAATCAGCCCCAGCATTTT. The V call is TRBV10-2, the J call TRBJ1-5, with 7 bases fitting TRBD1. Germline CDR1 WSHSY, CDR2 SAAADI. V lost 6 bases to trimming and J lost 4 bases; unmatched junction nucleotides: 3. The CDR3 has 13 residues.

This chain connects TRBV9 to TRBJ2-1, with 9 bases matching TRBD1. J lost 4 bases, V lost 3 bases, and 8 bases had no gene match. From germline, CDR1 is SGDLS and CDR2 YYNGEE. The CDR3 length is 16 residues. Written as DNA, the CDR3 is TGTGCCAGCAGCGGTGGACCGGGACAGGGATACAATGAGCAGTTCTTC. As protein: CASSGGPGQGYNEQFF.

This chain uses TRBV7-2 with TRBJ2-7, with 16 bases that match TRBD2. CDR3 length: 18 residues. CDR1 is SGHTA and CDR2 is FQGNSA in the germline V gene. V dropped 2 bases and J dropped 6; count of bases not matched to a gene: 10. This CDR3 reads CASSLSLGLAGGPSEQYF. The DNA for the CDR3 is TGTGCCAGCAGCTTATCTCTGGGACTAGCGGGAGGGCCCTCCGAGCAGTACTTC.

This CDR3 is CASSLVAGEKETQYF. The CDR3 DNA follows: TGCGCCAGCAGCTTGGTTGCGGGAGAGAAAGAGACCCAGTACTTC. The J gene is TRBJ2-5, the V gene TRBV5-1; 7 bases agree with TRBD2. Germline CDR1 reads SGHRS; CDR2 reads YFSETQ. J gave up 3 bases and V 0 bases, and 5 bases lay outside the gene matches. This CDR3 is 15 amino acids long.

This chain connects TRBV29-1 to TRBJ2-5; tentatively, D is TRBD1 or TRBD2 (5 bases each). The CDR3 spans 14 residues. Trimming took 3 bases from V and 5 from J, leaving 16 bases between them. Germline lookup yields CDR1 SQVTM and CDR2 ANQGSEA. The CDR3 is CSVERALGAETQYF. The CDR3 nucleotides are TGCAGCGTTGAGAGGGCGCTAGGGGCGGAGACCCAGTACTTC.

This clone was detected only once. The chain employs TRBV7-2 and TRBJ1-5; weak D call: TRBD1 (5 bases). With 1 base removed from V and 4 bases from J, the gap between germline ends came to 11 bases. Germline values: CDR1 SGHTA, CDR2 FQGNSA. The CDR3 runs to 15 residues. As DNA, the CDR3 is TGTGCCAGCAGCTTAGGCGGGGCCCAAAATCAGCCCCAGCATTTT. Translated: CASSLGGAQNQPQHF. Full variable domain (missing parts from reference TRBV7-2 and TRBJ1-5): GAGVSQSPSNKVTEKGKDVELRCDPISGHTALYWYRQSLGQGLEFLIYFQGNSAPDKSGLPSDRFSAERTGGSVSTLTIQRTQQEDSAVYLCASSLGGAQNQPQHFGDGTRLSIL.

CDR3 sequence: CAIAGGGDTQYF. For the CDR3, the DNA is TGTGCCATCGCGGGGGGGGGTGATACGCAGTATTTT. This chain uses TRBV10-3 with TRBJ2-3; 9 bases line up with TRBD2. CDR3 size: 12 residues. Per the germline V gene, CDR1 is ENHRY and CDR2 is SYGVKD. V lost 8 bases to trimming and J lost 6 bases; unmatched junction nucleotides: 3.

This clone was seen only once. This sequence joins TRBV30 and TRBJ2-2; no reliable D call. Trimming took 4 bases from V and 0 from J, leaving 9 bases between them. The CDR3 is 14 amino acids. CDR1 GTSNPN and CDR2 SVGIG come from the germline V gene (reference sequence). The DNA of the CDR3 is TGTGCCTGGAACTCCCTAACGAACACCGGGGAGCTGTTTTTT. Its protein product is CAWNSLTNTGELFF.

The gene calls are TRBV5-1 and TRBJ1-2; the D gene is possibly TRBD1 (6 bases). CDR3 length: 13 amino acids. Trimming took 0 bases from V and 8 from J, leaving 11 bases between them. Germline V gene lookup returns CDR1 SGHRS and CDR2 YFSETQ. The CDR3 loop is CASSLGGPVGYTF. The CDR3 coding sequence is TGCGCCAGCAGCTTGGGGGGGCCGGTGGGCTACACCTTC.

The chain is built from TRBV5-4 and TRBJ2-7; TRBD2 is a possible D gene (6 bases). V was trimmed by 3 bases and J by 2 bases, leaving 12 bases between them. Germline CDR1 is SGHNT and CDR2 is YYREEE (reference sequence). This CDR3 has 14 residues. CDR3 sequence: CASSWGVPTYEQYF. CDR3 DNA sequence: TGTGCCAGCAGCTGGGGGGTCCCTACCTACGAGCAGTACTTC.

The chain has TRBV5-5 and TRBJ2-2; perhaps D is TRBD1 or TRBD2 (5 bases each). Germline assignment: CDR1 SGHKS and CDR2 YYEKEE (reference sequence). The CDR3 loop spans 17 amino acids. V was cut by 1 base and J by 2 bases, with 15 bases left in between. CDR3 DNA sequence: TGTGCCAGCAGCTTGAATTTTTTGAGGGGAAACACCGGGGAGCTGTTTTTT. It yields the protein CASSLNFLRGNTGELFF.

The chain has TRBV29-1 and TRBJ2-1; 11 bases agree with TRBD2. The junction had 3 bases not matched to a gene; V was cut back by 2 bases and J by 6 bases. Germline CDR1 reads SQVTM; CDR2 reads ANQGSEA. CDR3 length equals 14 residues. The DNA of the CDR3 is TGCAGCGTTGAATGGCTAGCGGGGGGCAATGAGCAGTTCTTC. Encoded protein: CSVEWLAGGNEQFF.

J is TRBJ2-7 and V is TRBV28; 8 bases map to TRBD1. Germline-derived CDR1 and CDR2 are MDHEN and SYDVKM. There are 13 residues in the CDR3. The junction had 3 bases not matched to a gene; V was cut back by 2 bases and J by 6 bases. CDR3: CASSLQQGGEQYF. CDR3 nucleotides: TGTGCCAGCAGTTTACAACAGGGGGGCGAGCAGTACTTC.

Remarks on this clone: The junction departs from the called germline gene at one end, perhaps through a read error. V and J are TRBV30 and TRBJ1-4; D unresolved. There are 13 residues in the CDR3. Germline assignment: CDR1 GTSNPN and CDR2 SVGIG (reference sequence). This chain's CDR3 is CAFLRESYERLFF. In DNA form, the CDR3 reads TGTGCCTTCCTCCGGGAAAGCTATGAAAGACTGTTTTTT.